Listed below are T cell receptor beta chains from one sample, sequenced in a study of cytomegalovirus exposure and HLA in healthy donors. Libraries were prepared by immunoSEQ multiplex PCR; TCRdb keeps only in-frame clonotypes and omits some of them. Among around 150,000 clones, less than 65% were seen once, and the ten largest hold under 3%. Source material: PBMCs. The source of these receptors is a woman aged 30 to 39 in good health and CMV-seropositive. The CDR3 runs from the conserved cysteine through the conserved F or W. D genes are given only for firm matches. Rows give clone size only sometimes, using once, few, many, or a class for an expanded clone.

d_call: -; j_call: TRBJ1-1; v_call: TRBV4-1; clone_size: -; cdr3_aa: CASDDFNTEAFF; cdr3_nt: TGCGCCAGCGATGACTTTAACACTGAAGCTTTCTTT
d_call: TRBD1; j_call: TRBJ2-6; v_call: TRBV29-1; clone_size: -; cdr3_aa: CSAGTETTGKANVLTF; cdr3_nt: TGCAGCGCTGGAACAGAAACGACAGGGAAGGCCAACGTCCTGACTTTC
d_call: TRBD2; j_call: TRBJ2-4; v_call: TRBV5-6; clone_size: -; cdr3_aa: CASSLQTAGRDIQYF; cdr3_nt: TGTGCCAGCAGCTTGCAAACTGCCGGGAGGGACATTCAGTACTTC
d_call: -; j_call: TRBJ1-1; v_call: TRBV18; clone_size: -; cdr3_aa: CASSPARTSEAFF; cdr3_nt: TGTGCCAGCTCACCAGCGAGGACTTCTGAAGCTTTCTTT
d_call: -; j_call: TRBJ2-3; v_call: TRBV7-9; clone_size: -; cdr3_aa: CASSLNSGHQDTQYF; cdr3_nt: TGTGCCAGCAGCCTCAATAGCGGACATCAAGATACGCAGTATTTT
d_call: TRBD2; j_call: TRBJ2-1; v_call: TRBV2; clone_size: -; cdr3_aa: CASCPSGGLYNEQFF; cdr3_nt: TGTGCCAGCTGCCCTAGCGGGGGGCTTTACAATGAGCAGTTCTTC
d_call: -; j_call: TRBJ1-1; v_call: TRBV7-6; clone_size: few; cdr3_aa: CASSLGQYTEAFF; cdr3_nt: TGTGCCAGCAGCTTAGGACAGTACACTGAAGCTTTCTTT
d_call: -; j_call: TRBJ1-2; v_call: TRBV18; clone_size: few; cdr3_aa: CASSPGYRGYTF; cdr3_nt: TGTGCCAGCTCACCGGGTTACAGGGGCTACACCTTC
d_call: TRBD1; j_call: TRBJ1-6; v_call: TRBV7-9; clone_size: -; cdr3_aa: CASSFTQGNSPLHF; cdr3_nt: TGTGCCAGCAGCTTTACACAGGGGAATTCACCCCTCCACTTT
d_call: -; j_call: TRBJ2-7; v_call: TRBV5-1; clone_size: -; cdr3_aa: CASSLEPGRYEQYF; cdr3_nt: TGCGCCAGCAGCTTGGAGCCAGGGCGCTACGAGCAGTACTTC
d_call: -; j_call: TRBJ2-5; v_call: TRBV9; clone_size: -; cdr3_aa: CASSASGYGGETQYF; cdr3_nt: TGTGCCAGCAGCGCGAGCGGCTACGGGGGTGAGACCCAGTACTTC
d_call: -; j_call: TRBJ1-1; v_call: TRBV10-1; clone_size: -; cdr3_aa: CASSVRANTEAFF; cdr3_nt: TGCGCCAGCAGTGTCAGGGCGAACACTGAAGCTTTCTTT
d_call: -; j_call: TRBJ1-5; v_call: TRBV5-1; clone_size: -; cdr3_aa: CASSLGPTNQPQHF; cdr3_nt: TGCGCCAGCAGCTTGGGGCCGACTAATCAGCCCCAGCATTTT
d_call: TRBD2; j_call: TRBJ2-1; v_call: TRBV7-2; clone_size: -; cdr3_aa: CASSLSRTSGNHQFF; cdr3_nt: TGTGCCAGCAGCTTATCAAGGACTAGCGGGAATCATCAGTTCTTC
d_call: -; j_call: TRBJ1-4; v_call: TRBV5-1; clone_size: few; cdr3_aa: CASSSGLDTLPKLFF; cdr3_nt: TGCGCCAGCAGCTCCGGGTTGGACACACTACCAAAACTGTTTTTT
d_call: TRBD1; j_call: TRBJ1-6; v_call: TRBV6-5; clone_size: -; cdr3_aa: CASSYSGTGNNSPLHF; cdr3_nt: TGTGCCAGCAGTTACTCCGGGACAGGGAATAATTCACCCCTCCACTTT
d_call: TRBD1; j_call: TRBJ1-3; v_call: TRBV2; clone_size: -; cdr3_aa: CASRRTGEGNTIYF; cdr3_nt: TGTGCCAGCAGAAGGACAGGAGAGGGAAACACCATATATTTT
d_call: -; j_call: TRBJ1-1; v_call: TRBV5-1; clone_size: few; cdr3_aa: CASTAGVGNTEAFF; cdr3_nt: TGCGCCAGCACCGCGGGAGTGGGGAACACTGAAGCTTTCTTT
d_call: -; j_call: TRBJ2-5; v_call: TRBV6-1; clone_size: -; cdr3_aa: CASSEGGAKTQYF; cdr3_nt: TGTGCCAGCAGTGAAGGTGGGGCAAAGACCCAGTACTTC
d_call: -; j_call: TRBJ1-1; v_call: TRBV5-6; clone_size: few; cdr3_aa: CASSRGMTEAFF; cdr3_nt: TGTGCCAGCAGCAGAGGGATGACTGAAGCTTTCTTT
d_call: -; j_call: TRBJ1-5; v_call: TRBV11-2; clone_size: -; cdr3_aa: CASSFGADGPQHF; cdr3_nt: TGTGCCAGCAGCTTTGGGGCCGACGGGCCCCAGCATTTT
d_call: -; j_call: TRBJ1-5; v_call: TRBV6-1; clone_size: -; cdr3_aa: CASSERGRPQHF; cdr3_nt: TGTGCCAGCAGTGAAAGAGGCAGGCCCCAGCATTTT
d_call: -; j_call: TRBJ1-1; v_call: TRBV5-1; clone_size: -; cdr3_aa: CASSLAGFTEAFF; cdr3_nt: TGCGCCAGCAGCTTGGCGGGATTCACTGAAGCTTTCTTT
d_call: -; j_call: TRBJ1-2; v_call: TRBV28; clone_size: -; cdr3_aa: CASSRGGRGTVYGYTF; cdr3_nt: TGTGCCAGCAGCCGAGGGGGTCGGGGTACGGTCTATGGCTACACCTTC
d_call: TRBD2; j_call: TRBJ2-1; v_call: TRBV5-4; clone_size: -; cdr3_aa: CASSLALAGNNEQFF; cdr3_nt: TGTGCCAGCAGCTTGGCGCTAGCGGGAAACAATGAGCAGTTCTTC
d_call: -; j_call: TRBJ2-5; v_call: TRBV18; clone_size: once; cdr3_aa: CASSLSKEVTQYF; cdr3_nt: TGTGCCAGCTCACTTTCCAAGGAGGTGACCCAGTACTTC
d_call: -; j_call: TRBJ1-2; v_call: TRBV6-5; clone_size: -; cdr3_aa: CASSYSTGGAYGYTF; cdr3_nt: TGTGCCAGCAGTTACTCCACGGGCGGGGCCTATGGCTACACCTTC
d_call: -; j_call: TRBJ2-1; v_call: TRBV7-2; clone_size: -; cdr3_aa: CASSPLPTGISYNEQFF; cdr3_nt: TGTGCCAGCAGCCCTCTGCCCACGGGGATATCCTACAATGAGCAGTTCTTC
d_call: -; j_call: TRBJ2-1; v_call: TRBV2; clone_size: -; cdr3_aa: CASSLLGRGYNEQFF; cdr3_nt: TGTGCCAGCAGTCTGTTGGGCAGGGGCTACAATGAGCAGTTCTTC
d_call: -; j_call: TRBJ2-1; v_call: TRBV7-6; clone_size: once; cdr3_aa: CASSLVGAEYNEQFF; cdr3_nt: TGTGCCAGCAGCTTAGTAGGGGCGGAGTACAATGAGCAGTTCTTC
d_call: -; j_call: TRBJ2-3; v_call: TRBV6-1; clone_size: -; cdr3_aa: CASRYLADTQYF; cdr3_nt: TGTGCCAGCAGGTACTTGGCAGATACGCAGTATTTT
d_call: TRBD2; j_call: TRBJ2-5; v_call: TRBV4-2; clone_size: -; cdr3_aa: CASSQGVKGLAGGETQYF; cdr3_nt: TGTGCCAGCAGCCAAGGGGTAAAGGGGCTAGCGGGAGGTGAGACCCAGTACTTC
d_call: -; j_call: TRBJ2-3; v_call: TRBV11-2; clone_size: -; cdr3_aa: CASGGSDTQYF; cdr3_nt: TGTGCCAGCGGGGGGTCAGATACGCAGTATTTT
d_call: -; j_call: TRBJ1-2; v_call: TRBV7-9; clone_size: -; cdr3_aa: CASSSSVKMENYGYTF; cdr3_nt: TGTGCCAGCAGCTCCAGCGTGAAGATGGAAAACTATGGCTACACCTTC
d_call: TRBD2; j_call: TRBJ2-1; v_call: TRBV11-2; clone_size: few; cdr3_aa: CASSPQLAGPYNEQFF; cdr3_nt: TGTGCCAGCAGCCCCCAGCTAGCGGGGCCCTACAATGAGCAGTTCTTC
d_call: TRBD1; j_call: TRBJ2-1; v_call: TRBV2; clone_size: once; cdr3_aa: CASRGGPGQDFSYNEQFF; cdr3_nt: TGTGCCAGCAGGGGAGGTCCGGGACAGGATTTCTCCTACAATGAGCAGTTCTTC
d_call: -; j_call: TRBJ1-2; v_call: TRBV29-1; clone_size: once; cdr3_aa: CSVEVAARAGGYTF; cdr3_nt: TGCAGCGTTGAAGTCGCGGCCAGGGCGGGGGGCTACACCTTC
d_call: TRBD2; j_call: TRBJ2-5; v_call: TRBV5-1; clone_size: -; cdr3_aa: CASSKGGLAGEETQYF; cdr3_nt: TGCGCCAGCAGCAAAGGGGGACTAGCGGGAGAAGAGACCCAGTACTTC
d_call: TRBD2; j_call: TRBJ2-5; v_call: TRBV5-1; clone_size: -; cdr3_aa: CASRDTGGGETQYF; cdr3_nt: TGCGCCAGCAGGGATACGGGAGGTGGAGAGACCCAGTACTTC
d_call: TRBD1; j_call: TRBJ1-1; v_call: TRBV7-9; clone_size: -; cdr3_aa: CASSLVPRGVSEAFF; cdr3_nt: TGTGCCAGCAGCTTAGTACCCAGGGGGGTCAGTGAAGCTTTCTTT
d_call: TRBD1; j_call: TRBJ2-2; v_call: TRBV5-1; clone_size: -; cdr3_aa: CASSGDRDFTGELFF; cdr3_nt: TGCGCCAGCAGCGGGGACAGGGACTTCACCGGGGAGCTGTTTTTT
d_call: -; j_call: TRBJ2-2; v_call: TRBV19; clone_size: -; cdr3_aa: CASGGPRGTGELFF; cdr3_nt: TGTGCCAGCGGGGGGCCCCGCGGCACCGGGGAGCTGTTTTTT
d_call: -; j_call: TRBJ1-2; v_call: TRBV27; clone_size: few; cdr3_aa: CASSRVTGGPGYTF; cdr3_nt: TGTGCCAGCAGTCGTGTAACGGGGGGACCCGGCTACACCTTC
d_call: -; j_call: TRBJ1-1; v_call: TRBV2; clone_size: few; cdr3_aa: CASSDQGNTEAFF; cdr3_nt: TGTGCCAGCAGTGACCAGGGAAACACTGAAGCTTTCTTT
d_call: TRBD1; j_call: TRBJ2-2; v_call: TRBV5-1; clone_size: -; cdr3_aa: CASSRDRGSGELFF; cdr3_nt: TGCGCCAGTTCCCGGGACAGGGGGTCCGGGGAGCTGTTTTTT
d_call: TRBD2; j_call: TRBJ2-7; v_call: TRBV4-2; clone_size: -; cdr3_aa: CASSLLPGLEGNEQYF; cdr3_nt: TGTGCCAGCAGCCTGCTACCGGGACTAGAGGGAAACGAGCAGTACTTC
d_call: TRBD2; j_call: TRBJ2-5; v_call: TRBV7-8; clone_size: few; cdr3_aa: CASSLKGASGGQETQYF; cdr3_nt: TGTGCCAGCAGCTTAAAGGGGGCTAGCGGGGGCCAAGAGACCCAGTACTTC
d_call: -; j_call: TRBJ2-1; v_call: TRBV13; clone_size: -; cdr3_aa: CASSHAVLGPSYNEQFF; cdr3_nt: TGTGCCAGCAGCCACGCAGTCCTAGGCCCCAGTTACAATGAGCAGTTCTTC
d_call: -; j_call: TRBJ2-5; v_call: TRBV11-2; clone_size: -; cdr3_aa: CASSPYQGTQYF; cdr3_nt: TGTGCCAGCAGCCCATATCAGGGGACCCAGTACTTC
d_call: -; j_call: TRBJ2-7; v_call: TRBV9; clone_size: -; cdr3_aa: CASSVDPGNPYEQYF; cdr3_nt: TGTGCCAGCAGCGTAGACCCGGGGAATCCCTACGAGCAGTACTTC
d_call: TRBD1; j_call: TRBJ1-1; v_call: TRBV10-3; clone_size: -; cdr3_aa: CAISESDRGEAFF; cdr3_nt: TGTGCCATCAGTGAGTCGGACAGGGGTGAAGCTTTCTTT
d_call: -; j_call: TRBJ2-3; v_call: TRBV5-1; clone_size: -; cdr3_aa: CASSLDGDSTDTQYF; cdr3_nt: TGCGCCAGCAGCTTGGACGGGGATAGCACAGATACGCAGTATTTT
d_call: -; j_call: TRBJ1-1; v_call: TRBV4-2; clone_size: few; cdr3_aa: CASSLGRTNTEAFF; cdr3_nt: TGTGCCAGCAGCTTGGGGCGGACAAACACTGAAGCTTTCTTT
d_call: -; j_call: TRBJ1-1; v_call: TRBV18; clone_size: few; cdr3_aa: CASSLLMNTEAFF; cdr3_nt: TGTGCCAGCTCCCTACTTATGAACACTGAAGCTTTCTTT
d_call: -; j_call: TRBJ2-1; v_call: TRBV21-1; clone_size: -; cdr3_aa: CASSKPGLAGGLMKFF; cdr3_nt: TGTGCCAGCAGCAAGCCGGGGCTAGCGGGAGGGTTAATGAAATTCTTC